This passage covers 25 T cell receptor beta chains from one sample sequenced in a study of cytomegalovirus exposure and HLA in healthy donors. With 60 Vbeta and 13 Jbeta primers, the PCR was carried out. Assay: immunoSEQ multiplex PCR; the TCRdb copy retains only in-frame clones and omits some. The table shows over 100,000 clones, with 82% occurring only once. Sequencing input: PBMCs. Source of these receptors: a woman in her forties or fifties in good health and CMV-seropositive.

The J gene is TRBJ1-2, the V gene TRBV4-1, with TRBD1 as a possible D gene (6 bases). The CDR3 consists of 15 residues. Per germline, CDR1 MGHRA and CDR2 YSYEKL. V was shortened by 4 bases and J by 8 bases, with 20 bases between the two germline ends. The CDR3 loop reads CASSPTGTPLGGYTF. The CDR3, as DNA: TGCGCCAGCAGCCCCACCGGGACACCTCTCGGGGGCTACACCTTC.

The chain carries TRBV5-4 and TRBJ1-1; 10 nucleotides agree with TRBD1. Germline lookup yields CDR1 SGHNT and CDR2 YYREEE (reference sequence). V was clipped by 4 bases and J by 3 bases; unmatched bases: 6. The CDR3 extends over 15 amino acids. The CDR3 DNA follows: TGTGCCAGCAGCGCAGAGACAGGGGGCCACACTGAAGCTTTCTTT. Translating gives CASSAETGGHTEAFF.

This chain uses TRBV5-1 with TRBJ1-3; possibly TRBD1 for D (5 bases). Germline V CDR1 and CDR2: SGHRS, YFSETQ. V lost 4 bases to trimming and J lost 0 bases, with 11 bases between them. This CDR3 region has 15 residues. CDR3 bases: TGCGCCAGCAGCCAGTGGGGGGACTCTGGAAACACCATATATTTT. The encoded protein is CASSQWGDSGNTIYF. Supplemented by reference TRBV5-1 and TRBJ1-3, the full variable domain reads KAGVTQTPRYLIKTRGQQVTLSCSPISGHRSVSWYQQTPGQGLQFLFEYFSETQRNKGNFPGRFSGRQFSNSRSEMNVSTLELGDSALYLCASSQWGDSGNTIYFGEGSWLTVV.

The chain combines TRBV19 with TRBJ1-5; TRBD1 agrees at 9 bases. The length of the CDR3 is 16 residues. Trimming removed 6 bases from V and 2 bases from J; junction bases left unmatched: 8. Per the germline V gene, CDR1 is LNHDA and CDR2 is SQIVND (reference sequence). CDR3 in DNA: TGTGCCAGTAGCCCGGGACAGGGAAATCGCAATCAGCCCCAGCATTTT. This translates into CASSPGQGNRNQPQHF.

This chain uses TRBV4-1 with TRBJ1-1; the D gene is possibly TRBD1 (5 bases). V dropped 1 base and J dropped 0 bases, with 12 bases sitting between them. Germline-derived CDR1 and CDR2 are MGHRA and YSYEKL. This CDR3 spans 16 amino acids. Here the CDR3 reads CASSQVAGPMNTEAFF. The CDR3 DNA follows: TGCGCCAGCAGCCAAGTCGCGGGACCGATGAACACTGAAGCTTTCTTT.

The V gene is TRBV21-1, the J gene TRBJ2-5; the table's D call TRBD2 went unverified against the DNA. TRBV21-1 is a listed pseudogene. The CDR3 has 16 residues. The CDR3 DNA follows: TGTGCCAGCAGCTCCGGGACTAGCGGGATAGGGGAGACCCAGTACTTC. It translates to CASSSGTSGIGETQYF.

The chain carries TRBV7-8 and TRBJ1-5, with 10 positions matching TRBD1. The ends lost 2 bases at V and 1 base at J; junction bases unmatched: 8. CDR3 length: 18 residues. Germline CDR1 and CDR2: SGHVS and FQNEAQ. The CDR3 protein is CASSLRTGGGDSNQPQHF. DNA for the CDR3: TGTGCCAGCAGCTTACGGACAGGGGGAGGGGACAGCAATCAGCCCCAGCATTTT. Looking up the rest from reference TRBV7-8 and TRBJ1-5 gives the full variable domain: GAGVSQSPRYKVAKRGQDVALRCDPISGHVSLFWYQQALGQGPEFLTYFQNEAQLDKSGLPSDRFFAERPEGSVSTLKIQRTQQEDSAVYLCASSLRTGGGDSNQPQHFGDGTRLSIL.

The genes are TRBV27 and TRBJ2-1, with 8 bases identical to TRBD2. CDR1 MNHEY and CDR2 SMNVEV come from the germline V gene (reference sequence). The CDR3 extends over 15 amino acids. V lost 7 bases, J lost 8 bases, and 13 bases stayed unmatched. CDR3 in DNA: TGTGCCAGCAAAGCGGGGGCAGGGGTGTGGGATGAGCAGTTCTTC. This encodes CASKAGAGVWDEQFF.

V is TRBV28 and J is TRBJ1-6, with D tentatively TRBD1 (5 bases). Germline CDR1 and CDR2: MDHEN and SYDVKM. This CDR3 is built from 12 residues. With 6 bases removed from V and 12 bases from J, the gap between germline ends came to 12 bases. This CDR3 is CASRAGHLPLHF. The CDR3 nucleotides read TGTGCCAGCAGGGCGGGGCACTTACCCCTCCACTTT.

The chain links TRBV28 to TRBJ1-1; the D gene is possibly TRBD1 (5 bases). This CDR3 is 13 amino acids long. The germline gives CDR1 MDHEN, CDR2 SYDVKM. Trimming pared 2 bases from V and 6 bases from J, leaving 10 bases between. The CDR3 sequence is CASSLPSGAEAFF. The CDR3 DNA sequence: TGTGCCAGCAGTTTACCGTCGGGGGCTGAAGCTTTCTTT. The variable domain in full, completed from reference TRBV28 and TRBJ1-1, reads DVKVTQSSRYLVKRTGEKVFLECVQDMDHENMFWYRQDPGLGLRLIYFSYDVKMKEKGDIPEGYSVSREKKERFSLILESASTNQTSMYLCASSLPSGAEAFFGQGTRLTVV.

This clone came up a few times. The V call is TRBV4-1, the J call TRBJ2-1; 7 bases agree with TRBD2. V shed 3 bases, J shed 6 bases, and the junction held 8 bases outside the gene matches. The CDR3 spans 15 residues. CDR1 MGHRA and CDR2 YSYEKL come from the germline V gene. The CDR3 DNA is TGCGCCAGCAGCCAGAGAGGGCTAGCGGCCAATGAGCAGTTCTTC. It yields the protein CASSQRGLAANEQFF.

V is TRBV5-1 and J is TRBJ1-1; D uncertain. The CDR3 runs 15 residues. Trimming removed 0 bases at V and 1 base at J, with 10 bases between. The germline V gene has CDR1 SGHRS and CDR2 YFSETQ. The CDR3: CASSLGGGPNTEAFF. The CDR3 DNA is TGCGCCAGCAGCTTGGGGGGAGGGCCGAACACTGAAGCTTTCTTT. Based on the CDR3 plus reference TRBV5-1 and TRBJ1-1, the full variable domain is KAGVTQTPRYLIKTRGQQVTLSCSPISGHRSVSWYQQTPGQGLQFLFEYFSETQRNKGNFPGRFSGRQFSNSRSEMNVSTLELGDSALYLCASSLGGGPNTEAFFGQGTRLTVV.

The chain employs TRBV7-9 and TRBJ2-7, with 8 bases aligning to TRBD2. The ends lost 0 bases at V and 2 bases at J; junction bases unmatched: 3. The CDR3 is made up of 15 amino acids. Germline CDR1 SEHNR, CDR2 FQNEAQ (reference sequence). CDR3 DNA sequence: TGTGCCAGCAGCTTAGCGGGTAGCGGGACCTACGAGCAGTACTTC. Residues: CASSLAGSGTYEQYF.

V usage is TRBV5-8 and J usage is TRBJ2-5; TRBD2 agrees at 10 bases. J lost 4 bases, V lost 2 bases, and 8 bases had no gene match. Germline lookup yields CDR1 SGHTS and CDR2 YDEGEE. The CDR3 is 16 amino acids. CDR3 nucleotides: TGTGCCAGCAGCTTTGGTACTAGCGGGGTGGGAGAGACCCAGTACTTC. Its translation is CASSFGTSGVGETQYF. Looking up the rest from reference TRBV5-8 and TRBJ2-5 gives the full variable domain: EAGVTQSPTHLIKTRGQQATLRCSPISGHTSVYWYQQALGLGLQFLLWYDEGEERNRGNFPPRFSGRQFPNYSSELNVNALELEDSALYLCASSFGTSGVGETQYFGPGTRLLVL.

There are a few counts of this clone. The CDR3 nucleotides read TGTGCCAGCAGCCGCGGGGGGAGCTCCTACAATGAGCAGTTCTTC. It encodes CASSRGGSSYNEQFF. V is TRBV7-8 and J is TRBJ2-1; TRBD2 agrees at 8 bases. V trimming: 5 bases; J trimming: 0 bases; junction bases outside the gene matches: 3. This CDR3 spans 15 amino acids. Germline V gene sequence: CDR1 SGHVS, CDR2 FQNEAQ.

This clone has just a few counts. The chain carries TRBV18 and TRBJ2-5, with 7 bases aligning to TRBD2. The CDR3 spans 17 residues. CDR1 KGHSH and CDR2 LQKENI come from the germline V gene. After removal of 1 base from V and 2 bases from J, the junction contained 10 bases not matched to a gene. The CDR3 DNA reads as TGTGCCAGCTCACCACTCGGACTAGTCTCCGTTCAAGAGACCCAGTACTTC. Translating gives CASSPLGLVSVQETQYF.

This clone was seen once. The chain carries TRBV2 and TRBJ1-5; D is ambiguous. Trimming took 6 bases from V and 1 from J, leaving 7 bases between them. Germline V gives CDR1 SNHLY, CDR2 FYNNEI. This CDR3 has 13 residues. The CDR3 loop is CASSRLSNQPQHF. CDR3 nucleotide sequence: TGTGCCAGCAGCAGACTGAGCAATCAGCCCCAGCATTTT.

In this sample, this clone turned up once. J is TRBJ2-6 and V is TRBV5-1; tentative D call: TRBD1 (5 bases). V lost 3 bases and J 0 bases, leaving 13 bases between the germline ends. Germline V gene sequence: CDR1 SGHRS, CDR2 YFSETQ. The CDR3 is made up of 17 amino acids. DNA for the CDR3: TGCGCCAGCAGCTACACCTACCAGGGCTCTGGGGCCAACGTCCTGACTTTC. The encoded protein is CASSYTYQGSGANVLTF. Full variable domain (outside the CDR3, taken from reference TRBV5-1 and TRBJ2-6): KAGVTQTPRYLIKTRGQQVTLSCSPISGHRSVSWYQQTPGQGLQFLFEYFSETQRNKGNFPGRFSGRQFSNSRSEMNVSTLELGDSALYLCASSYTYQGSGANVLTFGAGSRLTVL.

This clone was seen more than once but under ten times. V gene TRBV19 combines with J gene TRBJ2-2; 7 nucleotides agree with TRBD1. This CDR3 comprises 15 residues. Germline values: CDR1 LNHDA, CDR2 SQIVND (reference sequence). The V segment lost 6 bases and the J segment 0 bases; nucleotides outside the gene matches: 4. In nucleotides, the CDR3 is TGTGCCAGTAGGGGACAGATGTCGAACACCGGGGAGCTGTTTTTT. It encodes CASRGQMSNTGELFF.

The chain carries TRBV5-1 and TRBJ2-2; TRBD2 agrees at 9 bases. Per germline, CDR1 SGHRS and CDR2 YFSETQ. CDR3 length equals 15 residues. V was clipped by 0 bases and J by 5 bases; unmatched bases: 2. The CDR3 sequence is CASSLESGGTGELFF. The CDR3 DNA reads as TGCGCCAGCAGCTTGGAAAGCGGGGGGACCGGGGAGCTGTTTTTT.

The chain uses TRBV6-1 and TRBJ2-5; perhaps TRBD1 as D (5 bases). The CDR3 is 13 residues long. The germline V gene has CDR1 MNHNS and CDR2 SASEGT. The V gene lost 5 bases and the J gene lost 1 base, with 8 bases spanning the gap. As DNA, the CDR3 is TGTGCCAGCAGTTGGGGCCTCCAAGAGACCCAGTACTTC. Encoded protein: CASSWGLQETQYF.

The genes are TRBV4-2 and TRBJ1-1; 10 nucleotides agree with TRBD1. J gave up 5 bases and V 2 bases, and 5 bases lay outside the gene matches. Germline CDR1 LGHNA, CDR2 YNFKEQ. CDR3 length: 15 amino acids. The CDR3 region has the DNA TGTGCCAGCAGCCAACTAAGGACAGGGGGGACTGAAGCTTTCTTT. Its protein is CASSQLRTGGTEAFF.

The chain combines TRBV18 with TRBJ1-1; no reliable D call. The germline V and J ends were trimmed by 6 bases and 1 base, with 9 bases remaining between them. This CDR3 has 13 amino acids. Germline lookup yields CDR1 KGHSH and CDR2 LQKENI. In DNA form, the CDR3 reads TGTGCCAGCTCTAGCGCTGCGAACACTGAAGCTTTCTTT. This codes for CASSSAANTEAFF. The variable domain in full, with the rest retrieved from reference TRBV18 and TRBJ1-1, is NAGVMQNPRHLVRRRGQEARLRCSPMKGHSHVYWYRQLPEEGLKFMVYLQKENIIDESGMPKERFSAEFPKEGPSILRIQQVVRGDSAAYFCASSSAANTEAFFGQGTRLTVV.

V gene TRBV7-9 combines with J gene TRBJ1-4; TRBD1 matches 7 bases. The trim removed 5 bases at V and 8 bases at J, leaving 11 bases unmatched. CDR1 is SEHNR, CDR2 FQNEAQ, per germline (reference sequence). The CDR3 extends over 15 amino acids. Here the CDR3 DNA reads TGTGCCAGCAGCCCCCTAGGGACAGTAGCCGAAAAACTGTTTTTT. It specifies CASSPLGTVAEKLFF.

The V gene is TRBV9, the J gene TRBJ2-1, with a possible D match to TRBD1 (7 bases). The CDR3 sequence is 13 residues long. The germline V and J ends were trimmed by 0 bases and 15 bases, with 16 bases remaining between them. Germline V gene lookup returns CDR1 SGDLS and CDR2 YYNGEE. The CDR3 DNA follows: TGTGCCAGCAGCGTAGAAGGGGGCGGGGTGGGGTTCTTC. Its translation: CASSVEGGGVGFF.